These 5 T cell receptor beta chains share one sample of origin, sequenced in a study of blood T cell repertoires in COVID-19. The protocol was immunoSEQ multiplex PCR, while the TCRdb copy is restricted to in-frame clones and leaves out a portion. The table shows 300,000 to 350,000 clones, with 80% to 90% occurring only once. Sequenced input: PBMCs or T cells enriched from blood (not recorded which). These receptors came from a man younger than 45 who had recovered from COVID-19.

The chain combines TRBV4-1 with TRBJ2-7; no firm D call. The CDR3 consists of 17 residues. Germline loops: CDR1 MGHRA, CDR2 YSYEKL. V was cut by 1 base and J by 6 bases, with 22 bases left in between. The CDR3 DNA follows: TGCGCCAGCAGCCAAGGAGGTCAGTTCACCTACTTGGGCGAGCAGTACTTC. Its translation is CASSQGGQFTYLGEQYF.

The chain carries TRBV20-1 and TRBJ1-2; no reliable D call. Deletions cut 4 bases from V and 8 bases from J, with 8 bases between. The CDR3 has 10 amino acids. Per the germline V gene, CDR1 is DFQATT and CDR2 is SNEGSKA (reference sequence). The CDR3 loop reads CSATPGGYTF. CDR3 nucleotides: TGCAGTGCTACCCCAGGAGGCTACACCTTC.

The chain uses TRBV11-3 and TRBJ1-3; D is uncertain. V gave up 3 bases and J gave up 4 bases, with 10 bases separating them. CDR3 length equals 14 residues. CDR1 and CDR2 from the germline V gene are SGHNT and YENEEA. CDR3 DNA sequence: TGTGCCAGCAGCTTCGGCGGAGGCGGAAACACCATATATTTT. It translates to CASSFGGGGNTIYF.

The V call is TRBV7-9, the J call TRBJ1-3, with 7 bases identical to TRBD1. Germline assignment: CDR1 SEHNR and CDR2 FQNEAQ (reference sequence). V lost 5 bases to trimming and J lost 2 bases; unmatched junction nucleotides: 6. The CDR3 consists of 15 residues. For the CDR3, the DNA is TGTGCCAGCAGCCGGGACAGCTTGGCTGGAAACACCATATATTTT. Translating it yields CASSRDSLAGNTIYF.

This clone has a handful of counts. V and J are TRBV28 and TRBJ2-1, with TRBD2 matching over 9 bases. Per the germline V gene, CDR1 is MDHEN and CDR2 is SYDVKM. The CDR3 spans 14 residues. With V trimmed by 5 bases and J by 5 bases, 4 bases remained unmatched. CDR3 coding DNA: TGTGCCAGCAGTCGGCTAGCGGGAAACAATGAGCAGTTCTTC. This sequence encodes CASSRLAGNNEQFF.